The source of this TCR beta chain is a study of kidney transplant recipient with SARS-CoV-2 infection. Regarding this clonotype: A much larger clone lies one base from this, so it may be a read error.

One entry per CDR3 protein results from TCRdb running MiXCR on the reads. The repertoire holds about 240,000 distinct CDR3 sequences, with around 28% as singletons. Trimming removed 10 bases at V and 4 bases at J, with 14 bases between. Looked up from germline, CDR1 is SNHLY and CDR2 is FYNNEI. This CDR3 has 13 residues. This sample comprised a blood sample, obtained at baseline and on day 111 from a kidney transplant recipient. The V and J genes are TRBV2 and TRBJ1-5; tentative D call: TRBD1 (5 bases). This clonotype was sampled from a young adult male patient who had COVID-19 and was a kidney transplant recipient. Some of these T cells may belong to the graft donor. CDR3: CANRDRNNQPQHF. As DNA, the CDR3 is TGTGCCAACAGAGACAGAAATAATCAGCCCCAGCATTTT.